The 16 T cell receptor beta chains below were found in one sample sequenced in a study of OX40 agonist ivuxolimab in advanced cancers. The protocol was immunoSEQ multiplex PCR, while the TCRdb copy is restricted to in-frame clones and leaves out a portion. The sample has tens of thousands of clones; around 86% are singletons. The input for sequencing was CD4+ or CD8+ T cells sorted from blood, taken in a trial of the OX40 agonist ivuxolimab. These receptor sequences come from an adult with an advanced solid tumor such as melanoma, head and neck, liver or kidney cancer.

The chain carries TRBV6-1 and TRBJ2-7, with TRBD1 matching over 7 bases. This CDR3 contains 14 residues. Trimming at V came to 7 bases and at J to 3 bases, leaving 9 bases not matched to a gene. The V gene's germline CDR1 is MNHNS and CDR2 SASEGT. The CDR3 DNA sequence: TGTGCCAGCACTATACAGGGGCAGGACTACGAGCAGTACTTC. This translates into CASTIQGQDYEQYF.

V is TRBV6-1 and J is TRBJ1-6; D is undetermined. From germline, CDR1 is MNHNS and CDR2 SASEGT. Trimming left V 2 bases short and J 6 bases short, with 14 bases between. The CDR3 length is 16 residues. CDR3 amino acids: CASSENVGILNSPLHF. The DNA for the CDR3 is TGTGCCAGCAGTGAAAATGTGGGGATTCTTAATTCACCCCTCCACTTT.

The chain carries TRBV30 and TRBJ1-2; D not certain. Deletions cut 4 bases from V and 4 bases from J, with 22 bases between. The germline V gene has CDR1 GTSNPN and CDR2 SVGIG (reference sequence). The CDR3 is made up of 16 amino acids. This chain's CDR3 is CAWTLGCYRKTYGYTF. The CDR3 region has the DNA TGTGCCTGGACACTCGGGTGTTATAGAAAGACCTATGGCTACACCTTC.

This rearrangement joins TRBV6-5 to TRBJ2-7; 9 bases are a match to TRBD1. This CDR3 contains 14 residues. CDR1 is MNHEY, CDR2 SVGAGI, per germline. V lost 5 bases and J lost 7; bases outside the gene matches: 9. CDR3 protein: CASSPGQGPREQYF. CDR3 DNA: TGTGCCAGCAGTCCGGGACAGGGCCCTAGAGAGCAGTACTTC.

The chain recombines TRBV7-9 with TRBJ1-1; TRBD1 matches at 8 bases. The CDR3 covers 13 residues. Trimming removed 5 bases from V and 5 bases from J; junction bases left unmatched: 4. Looked up from germline, CDR1 is SEHNR and CDR2 is FQNEAQ (reference sequence). The CDR3 DNA sequence: TGTGCCAGCAGCATACAGGGGGGGACTGAAGCTTTCTTT. It yields the protein CASSIQGGTEAFF.

As regards this clone: A junction end diverges from the germline sequence, so it may reflect a read error. CDR3 in amino acids: CASSLDRDTEAFF. The CDR3 DNA reads as TGTGCTAGCAGCTTAGATCGGGACACTGAAGCTTTCTTT. The chain uses TRBV7-7 and TRBJ1-1; D unclear. From germline, CDR1 is SSHAT and CDR2 FNYEAQ (reference sequence). The CDR3 contains 13 residues.

The chain has TRBV6-1 and TRBJ2-7, with 7 bases identical to TRBD1. This CDR3 spans 17 amino acids. Germline V CDR1 and CDR2: MNHNS, SASEGT. With 2 bases clipped from V and 0 bases from J, the junction kept 10 bases outside the gene matches. CDR3 loop: CASSERIGTVPSYEQYF. CDR3 DNA: TGTGCCAGCAGTGAACGGATAGGGACAGTGCCCTCCTACGAGCAGTACTTC.

The chain joins TRBV9 to TRBJ2-3; D is unresolved. From germline, CDR1 is SGDLS and CDR2 YYNGEE. V dropped 0 bases and J dropped 6 bases, with 20 bases sitting between them. This CDR3 has 17 residues. DNA for the CDR3: TGTGCCAGCAGCGTAGCGTACCCCCCAAGGGATTCGGATACGCAGTATTTT. Amino acid sequence: CASSVAYPPRDSDTQYF.

The chain has TRBV28 and TRBJ2-2; D possibly corresponds to TRBD1 (6 bases). CDR3 length equals 13 residues. V was shortened by 10 bases and J by 0 bases, with 9 bases between the two germline ends. CDR1 and CDR2 from the germline V gene are MDHEN and SYDVKM. For the CDR3, the DNA is TGTGCCACCGGGACACCGAACACCGGGGAGCTGTTTTTT. Encoded protein: CATGTPNTGELFF.

The chain combines TRBV11-2 with TRBJ2-2; D unclear. Germline loops: CDR1 SGHAT, CDR2 FQNNGV. The CDR3 contains 13 residues. Trimming shortened V by 4 bases and J by 4 bases, and 7 bases separated the two germline ends. The CDR3 loop is CASSSDRTGELFF. The CDR3 DNA follows: TGTGCCAGCAGCTCCGACCGCACCGGGGAGCTGTTTTTT.

The chain couples TRBV7-8 to TRBJ2-6, with 7 bases that match TRBD1. There are 16 residues in the CDR3. The germline V gene has CDR1 SGHVS and CDR2 FQNEAQ. J gave up 3 bases and V 8 bases, and 10 bases lay outside the gene matches. This chain's CDR3 is CASPQGVSGGANVLTF. As DNA, the CDR3 is TGTGCCAGCCCCCAGGGGGTTTCGGGTGGGGCCAACGTCCTGACTTTC. Drawing the rest from reference TRBV7-8 and TRBJ2-6, the complete variable domain is GAGVSQSPRYKVAKRGQDVALRCDPISGHVSLFWYQQALGQGPEFLTYFQNEAQLDKSGLPSDRFFAERPEGSVSTLKIQRTQQEDSAVYLCASPQGVSGGANVLTFGAGSRLTVL.

V and J are TRBV7-2 and TRBJ2-1, with a tentative D call TRBD1 (6 bases). The CDR3 totals 15 residues. CDR1 is SGHTA, CDR2 FQGNSA, per germline. V shed 6 bases and J shed 0 bases, with 12 bases lying between them. The CDR3 DNA follows: TGTGCCAGCAGTCAAACAGGGAGCTCCTACAATGAGCAGTTCTTC. Translated: CASSQTGSSYNEQFF.

The CDR3 nucleotides read TGTGCCAGCAGCAAGACGGACAGGCCAAAGAACACTGAAGCTTTCTTT. Translated, it gives CASSKTDRPKNTEAFF. The genes are TRBV21-1 and TRBJ1-1; the table's D call, TRBD1, has no DNA check behind it. TRBV21-1 is classified as a pseudogene. This CDR3 spans 16 amino acids.

CDR3 sequence reads: CASSSKSQKNTEAFF. CDR3 nucleotides: TGTGCCAGCAGCTCGAAGTCGCAGAAGAACACTGAAGCTTTCTTT. This chain joins TRBV11-1 and TRBJ1-1; unclear D gene. The V end was cut by 4 bases, the J end by 1 base, with 13 bases between. Germline V lookup: CDR1 SGHAT, CDR2 FQDESV (reference sequence). This CDR3 spans 15 amino acids.

The J gene is TRBJ2-7, the V gene TRBV5-1; possible D gene TRBD1, 6 bases. CDR1 and CDR2 (germline): SGHRS, YFSETQ. This CDR3 has 16 residues. The V end was cut by 4 bases, the J end by 4 bases, with 21 bases between. Here the CDR3 DNA reads TGCGCCAGCAGCCCCCAGGGAAGCTTGGGGGCGTACGAGCAGTACTTC. Translation: CASSPQGSLGAYEQYF.

V is TRBV9 and J is TRBJ1-3; D might be TRBD1 (5 bases). Germline V lookup: CDR1 SGDLS, CDR2 YYNGEE. The CDR3 runs to 12 residues. V shed 2 bases and J shed 8 bases, with 8 bases lying between them. The chain's CDR3 is CASSVMGDTIYF. As DNA, the CDR3 is TGTGCCAGCAGCGTTATGGGGGACACCATATATTTT.